The T cell receptor (beta chain) described here comes from a study of a mutant IDH1 vaccine in newly diagnosed glioma. Looking at the study overall: Vaccination started 4-6 weeks after radiotherapy alone, or with temozolomide cycles. Standard pretreatment was either radiotherapy, temozolomide, or, for most, radiochemotherapy with temozolomide.

Clones were sequenced by immunoSEQ multiplex PCR, and TCRdb holds only the in-frame ones, with some missing. This table holds 95,000 to 120,000 clones, roughly 90% found once. This CDR3 has 11 amino acids. Trimming shortened V by 4 bases and J by 3 bases, and 4 bases separated the two germline ends. Germline loops: CDR1 SEHNR, CDR2 FQNEAQ (reference sequence). Time point in this sample: week 11, during vaccination. Doses consisted of 300 ug of mutant IDH1 20-mer peptide each, paired with topical imiquimod. Each tumor in the donors was a new WHO grade 3 or 4 astrocytoma, IDH1-mutant and ATRX-lost. This clone was picked up one time. What it recognizes is unknown.

The sample here was PBMCs, taken from a glioma patient whose treatment included an IDH1 peptide vaccine. The receptor's source is a woman between 45 and 65 years old with glioma. The V gene is TRBV7-9, the J gene TRBJ2-7, with D hard to call. For the CDR3, the DNA is TGTGCCAGCAGCTCTTACTACGAGCAGTACTTC. Translation gives CASSSYYEQYF.